The 12 T cell receptor beta chains below come from one sample, sequenced in a study of T cell repertoires in cytomegalovirus infection. Their specific antigens are unknown. TCRdb re-analysed the reads in MiXCR, keeping a single row per CDR3 protein. Among about 830,000 distinct CDR3 sequences, about 30% were seen once, and the ten largest hold around 12%. The source was cultured CD8+ T cells from PBMCs, collected from culture after CMV antigen stimulation. These receptors all come from a human donor in good health (CMV status not recorded). Some clones in this sample may be carry-over from other donors' samples.

The rearrangement uses TRBV27 and TRBJ2-1; D ambiguous. The CDR3 covers 14 residues. The V gene's germline CDR1 is MNHEY and CDR2 SMNVEV (reference sequence). Trimming stripped 3 bases from V and 7 bases from J, with 13 bases between. The CDR3 reads CASSFRVFDNEQFF. DNA for the CDR3: TGTGCCAGCAGTTTCCGGGTCTTCGATAATGAGCAGTTCTTC.

A note on this clonotype: A clone one base away is much larger, so this may be a read error. This chain uses TRBV7-6 with TRBJ2-2; 10 bases map to TRBD2. Germline V gene lookup returns CDR1 SGHVS and CDR2 FNYEAQ. V trimming: 1 base; J trimming: 1 base; junction bases outside the gene matches: 6. There are 18 residues in the CDR3. The CDR3 bases are TGTGCCAGCAGCTTAGATCTAGCGGGGGCCAGGAACACCGGGGAGCTGTTTTTT. Translating it yields CASSLDLAGARNTGELFF.

This clonotype was found a few times. The V and J genes are TRBV20-1 and TRBJ2-2, with D unclear. Between the trimmed V and J ends, which lost 0 bases and 7 bases, there was a span of 18 bases. Germline values: CDR1 DFQATT, CDR2 SNEGSKA (reference sequence). The CDR3 length is 16 residues. CDR3 region: CSARDLAVGTVGELFF. CDR3 nucleotide sequence: TGCAGTGCTAGAGATTTGGCAGTTGGTACGGTCGGGGAGCTGTTTTTT.

This clonotype was seen at least ten times. The chain carries TRBV7-9 and TRBJ2-5; D may be TRBD1 or TRBD2 (5 bases each). V gave up 4 bases and J gave up 1 base, with 16 bases separating them. CDR1 and CDR2 (germline): SEHNR, FQNEAQ (reference sequence). The CDR3 is made up of 16 amino acids. CDR3 in amino acids: CASSSILRGTQETQYF. As DNA, the CDR3 is TGTGCCAGCAGCTCTATACTACGGGGCACCCAAGAGACCCAGTACTTC.

A few counts support this clonotype. The chain uses TRBV7-3 and TRBJ1-1; D is unclear. CDR3 length equals 9 residues. V shed 5 bases and J shed 6 bases, with 1 base lying between them. CDR1 is SGHTA and CDR2 is FQGTGA in the germline V gene. The CDR3: CASSAEAFF. In DNA, the CDR3 is TGTGCCAGCAGCGCTGAAGCTTTCTTT.

The V and J genes are TRBV7-6 and TRBJ2-5, with TRBD2 matching over 13 bases. V lost 4 bases to trimming and J lost 0 bases; unmatched junction nucleotides: 5. The CDR3 is 17 residues long. Germline loops: CDR1 SGHVS, CDR2 FNYEAQ. DNA of the CDR3: TGTGCCAGCAGCTCGGGACTAGCGGGGACCAACCAAGAGACCCAGTACTTC. This gives the protein CASSSGLAGTNQETQYF.

This rearrangement joins TRBV27 to TRBJ1-4, with unresolved D. Germline CDR1 and CDR2: MNHEY and SMNVEV (reference sequence). Trimming took off 6 bases at V and 12 bases at J, with 20 bases between the two ends. This CDR3 region has 14 residues. CDR3 nucleotide sequence: TGTGCCAGCAGCCGGGGAGGACGTGGCGGGGAACTGTTTTTT. Amino acids: CASSRGGRGGELFF.

V is TRBV10-3 and J is TRBJ1-5; 8 positions match TRBD1. Germline V gene data show CDR1 as ENHRY and CDR2 as SYGVKD. The CDR3 runs 20 residues. Losses at the gene ends were 4 bases for V and 4 bases for J; bases not matched to a gene: 21. The CDR3 loop is CAISVTQLADRGVGNQPQHF. In DNA form, the CDR3 reads TGTGCCATCAGTGTCACCCAACTCGCCGACAGGGGTGTTGGAAATCAGCCCCAGCATTTT.

About this clonotype: A read error may be the cause here, since a much bigger clone is one base away. The V and J genes are TRBV7-6 and TRBJ2-7; D is perhaps TRBD2 (7 bases). Germline values: CDR1 SGHVS, CDR2 FNYEAQ. V lost 5 bases, J lost 3 bases, and 17 bases lay in between. The CDR3 spans 15 residues. In nucleotides, the CDR3 is TGTGCCAGCAGCGCAAGGGGGGGCACCAACTACGAGCAGTACTTC. Encoded protein: CASSARGGTNYEQYF. Full variable domain (remainder filled in from reference TRBV7-6 and TRBJ2-7): GAGVSQSPRYKVTKRGQDVALRCDPISGHVSLYWYRQALGQGPEFLTYFNYEAQQDKSGLPNDRFSAERPEGSISTLTIQRTEQRDSAMYRCASSARGGTNYEQYFGPGTRLTVT.

This rearrangement joins TRBV19 to TRBJ1-4, with 8 bases that match TRBD1. V gave up 6 bases and J gave up 8 bases; unmatched junction bases: 17. From germline, CDR1 is LNHDA and CDR2 SQIVND (reference sequence). The CDR3 contains 17 residues. The CDR3 sequence is CASSHPGQGYAVEKLFF. The CDR3 DNA is TGTGCCAGTAGCCATCCCGGACAGGGCTATGCAGTCGAAAAACTGTTTTTT.

CDR3 nucleotides: TGTGCCATCAGTGATTTCTTTGGGACGGCCGAATATGGCTACACCTTC. It is translated as CAISDFFGTAEYGYTF. V usage is TRBV10-3 and J usage is TRBJ1-2; D is possibly TRBD1 (5 bases). Germline lookup yields CDR1 ENHRY and CDR2 SYGVKD. The CDR3 is 16 residues long. V lost 3 bases and J lost 5, with 19 bases in between.

This clonotype was seen at least ten times. This sequence joins TRBV7-6 and TRBJ2-2; D gene uncertain. V shed 6 bases and J shed 3 bases, with 14 bases lying between them. There are 15 residues in the CDR3. Per germline, CDR1 SGHVS and CDR2 FNYEAQ. Here the CDR3 DNA reads TGTGCCAGCAGGCTTCTGGGGATAGACACCGGGGAGCTGTTTTTT. Encoded protein: CASRLLGIDTGELFF.